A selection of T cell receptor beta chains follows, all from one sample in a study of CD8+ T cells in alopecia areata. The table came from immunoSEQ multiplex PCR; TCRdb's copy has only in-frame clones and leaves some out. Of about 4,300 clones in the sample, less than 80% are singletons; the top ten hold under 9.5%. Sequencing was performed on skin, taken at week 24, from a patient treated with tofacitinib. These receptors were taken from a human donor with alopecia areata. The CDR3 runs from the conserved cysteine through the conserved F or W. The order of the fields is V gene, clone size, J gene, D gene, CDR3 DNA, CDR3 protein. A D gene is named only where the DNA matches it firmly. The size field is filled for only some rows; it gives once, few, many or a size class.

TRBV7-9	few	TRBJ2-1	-	TGTGCCAGCAGCCACTGGAGCTCCTACAATGAGCAGTTCTTC	CASSHWSSYNEQFF
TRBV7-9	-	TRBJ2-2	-	TGTGCCAGCAGCCCTGGAGGAGGGACCGGGGAGCTGTTTTTT	CASSPGGGTGELFF
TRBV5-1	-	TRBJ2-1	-	TGCGCCAGCAGAGCTCAGGGGGGGTACAATGAGCAGTTCTTC	CASRAQGGYNEQFF
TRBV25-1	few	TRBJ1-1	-	TGTGCCAGCACTCCCTCGTACGCTAGCACTGAAGCTTTCTTT	CASTPSYASTEAFF
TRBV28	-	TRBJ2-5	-	TGTGCCAGCAGTTCCGACTCTCGAGGGATCCAAGAGACCCAGTACTTC	CASSSDSRGIQETQYF
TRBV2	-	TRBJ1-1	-	TGTGCCAGCAGTGCGGTTACTGAAGCTTTCTTT	CASSAVTEAFF
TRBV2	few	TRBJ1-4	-	TGTGCCAGCAGTTCAGAAGACAGAGCAAATGAAAAACTGTTTTTT	CASSSEDRANEKLFF
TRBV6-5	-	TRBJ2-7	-	TGTGCCAGCCGGGGCGAGGGGAATGAGCAGTACTTC	CASRGEGNEQYF
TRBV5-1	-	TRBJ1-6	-	TGCGCCAGCAGGTCGACAGAGACTAATTCACCCCTCCACTTT	CASRSTETNSPLHF
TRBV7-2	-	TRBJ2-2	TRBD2	TGTGCCAGCAGGTTTAGCGGGAGGTGGTACACCGGGGAGCTGTTTTTT	CASRFSGRWYTGELFF
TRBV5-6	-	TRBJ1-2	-	TGTGCCAGCAGCTCACAGGCCCACTATGGCTACACCTTC	CASSSQAHYGYTF
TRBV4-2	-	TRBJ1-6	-	TGTGCCAGCAGCCAAGACACAGCTTCACCCCTCCACTTT	CASSQDTASPLHF
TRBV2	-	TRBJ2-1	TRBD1	TGTGCCAGCAGAGAGATCTTGGGACAGGGAAGGGACAATGAGCAGTTCTTC	CASREILGQGRDNEQFF
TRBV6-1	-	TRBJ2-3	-	TGTGCCAGCATTTCAGATACGCAGTATTTT	CASISDTQYF
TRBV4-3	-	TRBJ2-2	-	TGCGCCAGCAGCCAAGTGGACATGGGATTCCCCGGGGAGCTGTTTTTT	CASSQVDMGFPGELFF
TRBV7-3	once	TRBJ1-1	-	TGTGCCAGCAGCTTAGCAGGGTTGGTTCCCGAAGCTTTCTTT	CASSLAGLVPEAFF
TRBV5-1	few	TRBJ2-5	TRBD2	TGCGCCAGCAGCTTGGCGGGGGGTATGGAGACCCAGTACTTC	CASSLAGGMETQYF
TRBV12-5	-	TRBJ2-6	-	TGTGCTAGTGGTATGAGTGGTGCAGGACAAAGTCGGGCCAACGTCCTGACTTTC	CASGMSGAGQSRANVLTF
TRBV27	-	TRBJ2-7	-	TGTGCCAGCAGTCAGATGTCGGCTAGGAGTTACGAGCAGTACTTC	CASSQMSARSYEQYF
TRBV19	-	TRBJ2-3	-	TGTGCCAGTAAACAGGGAACCATAAGCACAGATACGCAGTATTTT	CASKQGTISTDTQYF
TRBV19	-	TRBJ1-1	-	TGTGCCAGTAACGACTGGACGGGGGCGAACACTGAAGCTTTCTTT	CASNDWTGANTEAFF
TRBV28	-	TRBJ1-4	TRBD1	TGTGCCAGCAGTTTAAGACAGGGGCAGGAAAAACTGTTTTTT	CASSLRQGQEKLFF
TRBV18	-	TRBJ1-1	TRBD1	TGTGCCAGCTCACTTACGGGACAGGGGCCGGGAGCAACTGAAGCTTTCTTT	CASSLTGQGPGATEAFF
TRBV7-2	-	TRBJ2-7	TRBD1	TGTGCCAGCAGCCCGGGACAGCAATACGAGCAGTACTTC	CASSPGQQYEQYF
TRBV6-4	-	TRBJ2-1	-	TGTGCCAGCAGTAGGGATAGAGGCGATGAGCAGTTCTTC	CASSRDRGDEQFF
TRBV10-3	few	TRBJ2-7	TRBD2	TGTGCCATCTCGGGTTTAGCGGGAGAGGGAGTCCACGAGCAGTACTTC	CAISGLAGEGVHEQYF
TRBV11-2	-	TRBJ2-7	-	TGTGCCAGCAGCTTAGATTGGAAGTCCGCACGTAGCCACGAGCAGTACTTC	CASSLDWKSARSHEQYF
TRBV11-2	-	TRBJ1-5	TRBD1	TGTGCCAGCAGCTCCCTTGCAGGGGGCGGGAATCAGCCCCAGCATTTT	CASSSLAGGGNQPQHF
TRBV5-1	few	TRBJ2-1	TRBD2	TGCGCCAGCAGCCCGCCAGCGGGAGGCTCCTACAATGAGCAGTTCTTC	CASSPPAGGSYNEQFF
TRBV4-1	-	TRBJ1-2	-	TGCGCCAGCAGCCAAGATCCATCTCGAGCTCGGGCAACCCGCAATGGCTACACCTTC	CASSQDPSRARATRNGYTF
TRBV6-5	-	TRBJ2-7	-	TGTGCCAGCAGTTCGCGCGGACTGGTCCGGCGATACGAGCAGTACTTC	CASSSRGLVRRYEQYF
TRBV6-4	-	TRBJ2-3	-	TGTGCCAGCAGTGACGGGGGCAGCACAGATACGCAGTATTTT	CASSDGGSTDTQYF
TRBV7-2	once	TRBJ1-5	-	TGTGCCAGCAGCTTACAGGGTTATCAGCCCCAGCATTTT	CASSLQGYQPQHF
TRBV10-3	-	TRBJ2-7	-	TGTGCCACCTCCGGGGCTAGCCCTGACTACGAGCAGTACTTC	CATSGASPDYEQYF
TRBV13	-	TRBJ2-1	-	TGTGCCAGCAGCTTATCTCAGGGGTACAATGAGCAGTTCTTC	CASSLSQGYNEQFF
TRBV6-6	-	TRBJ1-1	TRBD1	TGTGCCAGCACCCTACAGGGGCGCGGGAACACTGAAGCTTTCTTT	CASTLQGRGNTEAFF
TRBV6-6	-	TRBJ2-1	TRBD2	TGTGCCAGCAGTCCCCTGGGACTAGCGGCGGACAATGAGCAGTTCTTC	CASSPLGLAADNEQFF
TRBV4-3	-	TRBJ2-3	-	TGCGCCAGCAGCCGCGGAATCAGGGGAGATACGCAGTATTTT	CASSRGIRGDTQYF
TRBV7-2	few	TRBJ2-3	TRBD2	TGTGCCAGCAGCTTACCTAGCGGGGGGGCAGATACGCAGTATTTT	CASSLPSGGADTQYF
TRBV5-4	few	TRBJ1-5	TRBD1	TGTGCCAGCAGCCTCAGGACAGGGGGCAATCAGCCCCAGCATTTT	CASSLRTGGNQPQHF
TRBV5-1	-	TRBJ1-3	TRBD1	TGCGCCAGCAGCTACGGACAGGCCTCGTTTGGAAACACCATATATTTT	CASSYGQASFGNTIYF
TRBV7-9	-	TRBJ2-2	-	TGTGCCATAGGACGCGGACTGGACACCGGGGAGCTGTTTTTT	CAIGRGLDTGELFF
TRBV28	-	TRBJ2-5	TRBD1	TGTGCCAGCAGTCTCCTACAGGGGGTTGAAAAGACCCAGTACTTC	CASSLLQGVEKTQYF
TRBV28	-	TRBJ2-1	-	TGTGCCAGCATCGAGGCAGGTTCCTTCAATGAGCAGTTCTTC	CASIEAGSFNEQFF
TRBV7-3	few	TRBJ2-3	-	TGTGCCAGCAGCTTGGAAAGGTCGATTGATACGCAGTATTTT	CASSLERSIDTQYF
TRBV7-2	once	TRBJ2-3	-	TGTGCCAGCAGCTTACAGGGGGGAGACACAGATACGCAGTATTTT	CASSLQGGDTDTQYF